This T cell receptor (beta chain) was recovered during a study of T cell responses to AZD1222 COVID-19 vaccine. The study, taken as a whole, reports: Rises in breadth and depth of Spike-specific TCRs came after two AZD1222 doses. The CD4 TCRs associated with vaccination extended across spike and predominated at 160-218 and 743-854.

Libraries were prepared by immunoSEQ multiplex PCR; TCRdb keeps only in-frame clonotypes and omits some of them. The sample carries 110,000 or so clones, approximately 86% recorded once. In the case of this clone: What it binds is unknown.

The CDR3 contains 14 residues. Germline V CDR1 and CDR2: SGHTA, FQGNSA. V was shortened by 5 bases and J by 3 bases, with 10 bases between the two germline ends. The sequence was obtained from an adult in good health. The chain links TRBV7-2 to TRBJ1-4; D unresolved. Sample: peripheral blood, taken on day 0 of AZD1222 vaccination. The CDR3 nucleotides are TGTGCCAGCAGCCCCGGGGTTGCTAATGAAAAACTGTTTTTT. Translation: CASSPGVANEKLFF.